This entry features one TCR beta chain sequence. This entry comes from a study of blood T cell repertoires in COVID-19. Overall study context: The United States, Italy and Spain were the sources of the acute and convalescent COVID-19 samples. PBMCs, B-cell-depleted T cells, or T cells provided the cDNA or gDNA that made up the material.

In the original processing: Using reference gene primer amplification, nucleated cell counts were estimated. Clones were sequenced by immunoSEQ multiplex PCR, and TCRdb holds only the in-frame ones, with some missing. From that table come the V and J calls and clone size; the DNA was used to work out D and trimming. Among 250,000 or so clones, over 80% were seen once, and the ten largest hold 5.5% to 7.5%. The V and J ends lost 6 bases and 5 bases respectively, with 13 bases between them. The CDR3 extends over 13 amino acids. Germline CDR1 is SGHNT and CDR2 is YYREEE (reference sequence). This receptor was obtained from a woman aged 55 to 70 with active or convalescent COVID-19. Sequencing was done on a sample of peripheral blood. V is TRBV5-4 and J is TRBJ2-3, with D possibly TRBD1 on 5 matching bases. CDR3 protein: CASMRSRGDTQYF. Here the CDR3 DNA reads TGTGCCAGCATGAGGTCTAGGGGAGATACGCAGTATTTT. Looking up the rest from reference TRBV5-4 and TRBJ2-3 gives the full variable domain: ETGVTQSPTHLIKTRGQQVTLRCSSQSGHNTVSWYQQALGQGPQFIFQYYREEENGRGNFPPRFSGLQFPNYSSELNVNALELDDSALYLCASMRSRGDTQYFGPGTRLTVL.